The 28 T cell receptor beta chains listed next were all sequenced from one sample in a study of regulatory T cells in long-lasting Graves disease. To make TCR beta libraries, researchers used iRepertoire HTBI primers and Arm-PCR of CDR3 regions. TCRdb reprocessed the multiplex PCR reads via MiXCR and lists one record per CDR3 protein. Of 400,000 or so distinct CDR3 sequences listed, more than 20% are singletons. Time point specified: persistent/refractory GD, antithyroid drugs over 5 years with positive TRAb. PBMC-extracted RNA yielded the TCR library. This specimen consisted of peripheral blood mononuclear cells (PBMCs), obtained when the disease was refractory, from a patient treated with antithyroid drugs. These receptors all stem from a female donor with Graves disease.

This clonotype occurred many times. The J gene is TRBJ2-4, the V gene TRBV6-5, with D possibly matching TRBD2 (6 bases). With 2 bases removed from V and 3 bases from J, the gap between germline ends came to 11 bases. Germline CDR1 reads MNHEY; CDR2 reads SVGAGI. This CDR3 region has 15 residues. The CDR3 reads CASSYTGLGKNIQYF. Written as DNA, the CDR3 is TGTGCCAGCAGTTACACGGGACTGGGCAAAAACATTCAGTACTTC.

The rearrangement links TRBV27 to TRBJ1-5; D uncertain. CDR3 size: 13 residues. Trimming shortened V by 6 bases and J by 3 bases, and 9 bases separated the two germline ends. The germline CDR1 and CDR2 sequences are MNHEY and SMNVEV (reference sequence). The CDR3 here is CASRGRLNQPQHF. The CDR3 DNA sequence: TGTGCCAGCAGGGGTCGTCTCAATCAGCCCCAGCATTTT.

This clonotype was recorded a few times. The J gene is TRBJ2-2, the V gene TRBV28, with D uncertain. V shed 7 bases and J shed 8 bases, with 14 bases lying between them. This CDR3 is 13 amino acids long. In germline, CDR1 is MDHEN, CDR2 SYDVKM. In DNA, the CDR3 is TGTGCCAGCACCGATTACTTGGGTGGGGAGCTGTTTTTT. This sequence encodes CASTDYLGGELFF.

This clonotype has a count of ten or more. The rearrangement joins TRBV27 to TRBJ2-7; 7 bases agree with TRBD2. V was pared by 5 bases and J by 1 base, with 8 bases of the junction left unmatched. The CDR3 is 15 amino acids. Germline CDR1 and CDR2: MNHEY and SMNVEV (reference sequence). Here the CDR3 reads CASSLRAGVSYEQYF. The CDR3 DNA reads TGTGCCAGCAGTCTCCGGGCGGGAGTTTCCTACGAGCAGTACTTC.

This clonotype was found a few times. The rearrangement joins TRBV7-2 to TRBJ2-7; D not certain. Looked up from germline, CDR1 is SGHTA and CDR2 is FQGNSA. The V gene lost 2 bases and the J gene lost 0 bases, with 8 bases spanning the gap. The CDR3 has 14 amino acids. CDR3: CASSLTLPSYEQYF. The CDR3, as DNA: TGTGCCAGCAGCTTAACCCTCCCCTCCTACGAGCAGTACTTC.

This clonotype came up a few times. The chain couples TRBV11-2 to TRBJ2-3, with 8 positions matching TRBD2. Per germline, CDR1 SGHAT and CDR2 FQNNGV. J lost 6 bases, V lost 1 base, and 6 bases had no gene match. This CDR3 is 15 amino acids long. The CDR3 loop reads CASSLGSGGPDTQYF. As DNA, the CDR3 is TGTGCCAGCAGCTTAGGGTCGGGAGGGCCTGATACGCAGTATTTT.

This clonotype turned up a few times. The V call is TRBV5-1, the J call TRBJ1-4; D unclear. The CDR3 length is 15 residues. Trimming cost V 5 bases and J 0 bases, with 11 bases left between them. Germline assignment: CDR1 SGHRS and CDR2 YFSETQ. CDR3 in DNA: TGCGCCAGCAGTTGGGGTGCCGCAACTAATGAAAAACTGTTTTTT. It encodes CASSWGAATNEKLFF.

The V gene is TRBV28, the J gene TRBJ2-1; 7 bases match TRBD2. CDR1 and CDR2 (germline): MDHEN, SYDVKM. The CDR3 spans 12 residues. Trimming removed 5 bases from V and 10 bases from J; junction bases left unmatched: 5. The CDR3 is CASSPLRGEQFF. CDR3 sequence (DNA): TGTGCCAGCAGTCCTTTGCGGGGGGAGCAGTTCTTC.

This clonotype has just a few counts. The junction departs from the called germline gene at one end, perhaps through a read error. The chain uses TRBV6-2 or TRBV6-3 and TRBJ1-1; D is possibly TRBD1 (5 bases). Germline values: CDR1 MNHEY, CDR2 SVGEGT. The CDR3 has 17 residues. This CDR3 is CASSELPYGGRNTETFF. As DNA, the CDR3 is TGTGCCAGCAGTGAATTGCCCTACGGGGGGAGGAACACTGAAACTTTCTTT.

The chain recombines TRBV6-1 with TRBJ1-1; D is undetermined. The germline V and J ends were trimmed by 6 bases and 4 bases, with 6 bases remaining between them. Per the germline V gene, CDR1 is MNHNS and CDR2 is SASEGT. The CDR3 has 11 amino acids. The CDR3 protein is CASRKFTEAFF. The CDR3 DNA is TGTGCCAGCAGGAAATTCACTGAAGCTTTCTTT.

This chain connects TRBV7-3 to TRBJ2-5; the D gene could be TRBD1 or TRBD2 (6 bases each). Germline values: CDR1 SGHTA, CDR2 FQGTGA. V lost 5 bases, J lost 5 bases, and 15 bases lay in between. This CDR3 region has 14 residues. In DNA form, the CDR3 reads TGTGCCAGCAGCGCTCAGGGGAGGCGGGAGACCCAGTACTTC. This translates into CASSAQGRRETQYF.

This clonotype came up a few times. This chain uses TRBV4-1 with TRBJ2-7; a possible D gene is TRBD2 (5 bases). CDR3 length equals 14 residues. V was trimmed by 0 bases and J by 2 bases, leaving 8 bases between them. Germline V gene lookup returns CDR1 MGHRA and CDR2 YSYEKL. CDR3 protein: CASSQDLEAYEQYF. Written as DNA, the CDR3 is TGCGCCAGCAGCCAAGATCTGGAGGCCTACGAGCAGTACTTC.

This clonotype was observed a few times. J is TRBJ1-1 and V is TRBV25-1; D is possibly TRBD1 (6 bases). This CDR3 has 14 residues. From germline, CDR1 is MGHDK and CDR2 SYGVNS. Trimming removed 3 bases at V and 1 base at J, with 9 bases between. DNA for the CDR3: TGTGCCAGCAGTGATCTCAGGGGGAACACTGAAGCTTTCTTT. This codes for CASSDLRGNTEAFF.

Concerning this clonotype itself: Possible read error: a much larger clone is one base away. The chain uses TRBV7-2 and TRBJ2-5; no clear D gene. Germline V gene lookup returns CDR1 SGHTA and CDR2 FQGNSA. Between the trimmed V and J ends, which lost 2 bases and 5 bases, there was a span of 21 bases. The CDR3 spans 17 residues. The DNA for the CDR3 is TGTGCCAGCAGCTTAAGTCGCAGGTGGGTGGGGTTGGAGACCCAGTACTTC. This encodes CASSLSRRWVGLETQYF. Full variable domain (missing parts from reference TRBV7-2 and TRBJ2-5): GAGVSQSPSNKVTEKGKDVELRCDPISGHTALYWYRQSLGQGLEFLIYFQGNSAPDKSGLPSDRFSAERTGGSVSTLTIQRTQQEDSAVYLCASSLSRRWVGLETQYFGPGTRLLVL.

This clonotype was seen only a few times. The chain couples TRBV12-5 to TRBJ2-2; the match to TRBD1 covers 8 bases. With V trimmed by 1 base and J by 1 base, 2 bases remained unmatched. The CDR3 is 16 amino acids. Germline V CDR1 and CDR2: LGHNT, FRNRAP. CDR3 sequence: CASGLGGTGNTGELFF. Written as DNA, the CDR3 is TGTGCTAGTGGTTTGGGAGGGACAGGGAACACCGGGGAGCTGTTTTTT. Complete variable domain (other parts from reference TRBV12-5 and TRBJ2-2): DARVTQTPRHKVTEMGQEVTMRCQPILGHNTVFWYRQTMMQGLELLAYFRNRAPLDDSGMPKDRFSAEMPDATLATLKIQPSEPRDSAVYFCASGLGGTGNTGELFFGEGSRLTVL.

In this sample, this clonotype turned up a few times. The chain employs TRBV5-5 and TRBJ1-4; 9 bases map to TRBD1. The ends lost 2 bases at V and 5 bases at J; junction bases unmatched: 10. This CDR3 is 17 amino acids long. Per germline, CDR1 SGHKS and CDR2 YYEKEE (reference sequence). CDR3 sequence reads: CASSFMPAGTGNEKLFF. As DNA, the CDR3 is TGTGCCAGCAGCTTCATGCCAGCCGGGACAGGGAATGAAAAACTGTTTTTT.

This clonotype showed up just a few times. V gene TRBV19 combines with J gene TRBJ1-2; no firm D call. V shed 1 base and J shed 4 bases, with 10 bases lying between them. The CDR3 consists of 14 residues. The germline CDR1 and CDR2 sequences are LNHDA and SQIVND (reference sequence). CDR3 sequence (DNA): TGTGCCAGTAGTATAGGATTGGACGGCTATGGCTACACCTTC. This codes for CASSIGLDGYGYTF.

At least ten counts were recorded for this clonotype. This chain uses TRBV20-1 with TRBJ1-2, with D perhaps TRBD1 (5 bases). The CDR3 spans 14 residues. Trimming took off 5 bases at V and 0 bases at J, with 13 bases between the two ends. Germline CDR1 is DFQATT and CDR2 is SNEGSKA (reference sequence). The DNA of the CDR3 is TGCAGTGCTCTCCCGGGGGACTCTAACTATGGCTACACCTTC. Residues: CSALPGDSNYGYTF.

This clonotype came up many times. This chain joins TRBV19 and TRBJ1-1, with D unclear. V lost 6 bases, J lost 0 bases, and 8 bases lay in between. Per germline, CDR1 LNHDA and CDR2 SQIVND (reference sequence). The CDR3 is made up of 13 amino acids. CDR3 DNA: TGTGCCAGTAGCCCCGCTTTGAACACTGAAGCTTTCTTT. Translating gives CASSPALNTEAFF.

The chain recombines TRBV6-2 or TRBV6-3 with TRBJ1-6; 9 positions agree with TRBD1. The CDR3 loop spans 17 amino acids. V trimming: 4 bases; J trimming: 5 bases; junction bases outside the gene matches: 9. Germline V lookup: CDR1 MNHEY, CDR2 SVGEGT. CDR3 in DNA: TGTGCCAGCAGTTCCCAGGACAGGGGACCTGATAATTCACCCCTCCACTTT. Translation gives CASSSQDRGPDNSPLHF.

This clonotype was detected a few times. This sequence joins TRBV20-1 and TRBJ2-7; 8 positions match TRBD1. With 6 bases clipped from V and 3 bases from J, the junction kept 7 bases outside the gene matches. The CDR3 covers 13 residues. CDR1 and CDR2 from the germline V gene are DFQATT and SNEGSKA (reference sequence). Written as DNA, the CDR3 is TGCAGTGCGAGGACTGGGACAGGCTACGAGCAGTACTTC. This codes for CSARTGTGYEQYF.

As DNA, the CDR3 is TGCGCCAGCAGCATGTACGAACGGGAGACCCAGTACTTC. Translation gives CASSMYERETQYF. The V and J genes are TRBV5-1 and TRBJ2-5; D remains ambiguous. Germline CDR1 is SGHRS and CDR2 is YFSETQ. This CDR3 has 13 amino acids. Deletions cut 4 bases from V and 5 bases from J, with 12 bases between.

This clonotype was counted at least ten times. This chain links TRBV6-1 with TRBJ2-4; TRBD2 matches at 11 bases. Germline-derived CDR1 and CDR2 are MNHNS and SASEGT. The CDR3 covers 18 residues. Trimming cost V 6 bases and J 0 bases; bases outside gene matches: 10. CDR3 in amino acids: CASRPGLADLLAKNIQYF. CDR3 bases: TGTGCCAGCAGACCGGGACTAGCGGACTTACTAGCCAAAAACATTCAGTACTTC.

The V gene is TRBV20-1, the J gene TRBJ2-2; tentatively, D is TRBD1 (6 bases). The CDR3 contains 13 residues. Trimming took 6 bases from V and 2 from J, leaving 10 bases between them. Germline V lookup: CDR1 DFQATT, CDR2 SNEGSKA (reference sequence). CDR3 nucleotide sequence: TGCAGTGCAGGGACACCAAACACCGGGGAGCTGTTTTTT. It codes for CSAGTPNTGELFF.

The V gene is TRBV11-2, the J gene TRBJ2-1, with a possible D match to TRBD1 (6 bases). Germline V gene data show CDR1 as SGHAT and CDR2 as FQNNGV. The CDR3 is made up of 16 amino acids. The V end was cut by 3 bases, the J end by 6 bases, with 18 bases between. The DNA of the CDR3 is TGTGCCAGCAGCTTGAATCCGGGACAACCGAGCAATGAGCAGTTCTTC. This codes for CASSLNPGQPSNEQFF.

This clonotype was observed at least ten times. One end of the junction is discordant with germline, which a read error may explain. The chain carries TRBV12-3 or TRBV12-4 and TRBJ1-5, with D hard to call. This CDR3 has 15 amino acids. The CDR3 region is CTSRLGTVSNQPQHF. CDR3 bases: TGTACCAGCAGGCTGGGAACAGTCAGCAATCAGCCCCAGCATTTT.

The rearrangement links TRBV9 to TRBJ2-5; 9 nucleotides align to TRBD2. The CDR3 spans 15 residues. V shed 4 bases, J shed 7 bases, and the junction held 11 bases outside the gene matches. Germline-derived CDR1 and CDR2 are SGDLS and YYNGEE. The CDR3 spells CASSSLAGEGGTQYF. CDR3 in DNA: TGTGCCAGCAGCTCCTTAGCGGGGGAGGGGGGGACCCAGTACTTC. Supplemented by reference TRBV9 and TRBJ2-5, the full variable domain reads DSGVTQTPKHLITATGQRVTLRCSPRSGDLSVYWYQQSLDQGLQFLIQYYNGEERAKGNILERFSAQQFPDLHSELNLSSLELGDSALYFCASSSLAGEGGTQYFGPGTRLLVL.

The gene calls are TRBV6-1 and TRBJ1-1, with D perhaps matching TRBD1 (6 bases). Germline values: CDR1 MNHNS, CDR2 SASEGT. V dropped 3 bases and J dropped 5 bases, with 13 bases sitting between them. The CDR3 is 14 amino acids. CDR3 sequence: CASSDDRFSTEAFF. The CDR3 DNA reads as TGTGCCAGCAGTGATGACAGGTTTAGTACTGAAGCTTTCTTT.